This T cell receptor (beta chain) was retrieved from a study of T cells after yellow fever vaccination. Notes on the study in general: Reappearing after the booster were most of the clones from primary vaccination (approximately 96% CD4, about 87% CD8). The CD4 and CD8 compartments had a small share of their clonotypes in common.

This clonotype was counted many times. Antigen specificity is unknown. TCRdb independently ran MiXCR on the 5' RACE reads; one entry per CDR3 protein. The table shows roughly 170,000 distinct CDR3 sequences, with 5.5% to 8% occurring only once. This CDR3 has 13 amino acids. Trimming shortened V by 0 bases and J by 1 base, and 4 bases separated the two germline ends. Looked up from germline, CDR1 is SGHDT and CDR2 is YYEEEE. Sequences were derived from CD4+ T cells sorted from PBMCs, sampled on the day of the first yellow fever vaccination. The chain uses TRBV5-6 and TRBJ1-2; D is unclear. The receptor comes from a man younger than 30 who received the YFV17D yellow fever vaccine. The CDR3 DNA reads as TGTGCCAGCAGCTTGGTCAATAACTATGGCTACACCTTC. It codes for CASSLVNNYGYTF. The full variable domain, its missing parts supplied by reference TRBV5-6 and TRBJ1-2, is DAGVTQSPTHLIKTRGQQVTLRCSPKSGHDTVSWYQQALGQGPQFIFQYYEEEERQRGNFPDRFSGHQFPNYSSELNVNALLLGDSALYLCASSLVNNYGYTFGSGTRLTVV.